The 7 T cell receptor beta chains given below trace back to one sample, sequenced in a study of T cell repertoires in cytomegalovirus infection. A single record per CDR3 protein comes from TCRdb applying MiXCR to the reads. The sample shows around 500,000 distinct CDR3 sequences, about 44% of them seen only once. Their cognate antigens are unknown. The sample here was cultured PBMCs, taken from culture after CMV antigen stimulation. The receptors stem from a human donor in good health (CMV status not recorded). Some clones in this sample may be carry-over from other donors' samples.

The chain uses TRBV7-2 and TRBJ2-1, with 9 bases matching TRBD2. Trimming at V came to 5 bases and at J to 11 bases, leaving 13 bases not matched to a gene. The CDR3 totals 15 residues. CDR1 is SGHTA and CDR2 is FQGNSA in the germline V gene. The CDR3 loop reads CASSATSGRTGQQFF. CDR3 nucleotides: TGTGCCAGCAGCGCAACTAGCGGGCGTACGGGGCAGCAGTTCTTC.

The V gene is TRBV7-8, the J gene TRBJ1-1; D perhaps matches TRBD1 (6 bases). V was pared by 4 bases and J by 12 bases, with 18 bases between. In germline, CDR1 is SGHVS, CDR2 FQNEAQ. The CDR3 sequence is 13 residues long. Written as DNA, the CDR3 is TGTGCCAGCAGCTCAACCACTAACAGGGCCCCTTTCTTT. Translating gives CASSSTTNRAPFF. The full variable domain, rest sourced from reference TRBV7-8 and TRBJ1-1, is GAGVSQSPRYKVAKRGQDVALRCDPISGHVSLFWYQQALGQGPEFLTYFQNEAQLDKSGLPSDRFFAERPEGSVSTLKIQRTQQEDSAVYLCASSSTTNRAPFFGQGTRLTVV.

The chain joins TRBV28 to TRBJ1-5; D unresolved. The CDR3 covers 16 residues. Germline V gene lookup returns CDR1 MDHEN and CDR2 SYDVKM. V dropped 8 bases and J dropped 7 bases, with 24 bases sitting between them. In nucleotides, the CDR3 is TGTGCCAGCGCACATTCTGGGATGTTGGGCATACAGCCCCAGCATTTT. It specifies CASAHSGMLGIQPQHF.

The gene calls are TRBV20-1 and TRBJ2-3; 10 bases fit TRBD2. V lost 6 bases to trimming and J lost 6 bases; unmatched junction nucleotides: 12. The CDR3 is 15 residues long. The germline V gene encodes CDR1 DFQATT and CDR2 SNEGSKA (reference sequence). The CDR3 sequence is CSAPPAGGARDTQYF. CDR3 nucleotide sequence: TGCAGTGCGCCCCCAGCGGGGGGGGCTAGGGATACGCAGTATTTT.

The chain couples TRBV2 to TRBJ2-5, with D hard to call. The CDR3 extends over 14 amino acids. CDR1 and CDR2 from the germline V gene are SNHLY and FYNNEI. Trimming left V 4 bases short and J 0 bases short, with 9 bases between. In nucleotides, the CDR3 is TGTGCCAGCAGTGGACGCAGCTACCAAGAGACCCAGTACTTC. Translating it yields CASSGRSYQETQYF.

The rearrangement links TRBV7-2 to TRBJ2-3; D is uncertain. Between the trimmed V and J ends, which lost 2 bases and 0 bases, there was a span of 6 bases. CDR1 and CDR2 from the germline V gene are SGHTA and FQGNSA. The CDR3 runs 14 residues. CDR3 sequence: CASSLKKSTDTQYF. For the CDR3, the DNA is TGTGCCAGCAGCTTAAAAAAAAGCACAGATACGCAGTATTTT. The full variable domain, rest sourced from reference TRBV7-2 and TRBJ2-3, is GAGVSQSPSNKVTEKGKDVELRCDPISGHTALYWYRQSLGQGLEFLIYFQGNSAPDKSGLPSDRFSAERTGGSVSTLTIQRTQQEDSAVYLCASSLKKSTDTQYFGPGTRLTVL.

The rearrangement joins TRBV10-3 to TRBJ2-1, with TRBD2 identical over 10 bases. This CDR3 has 15 amino acids. Per the germline V gene, CDR1 is ENHRY and CDR2 is SYGVKD. V trimming: 2 bases; J trimming: 9 bases; junction bases outside the gene matches: 7. For the CDR3, the DNA is TGTGCCATCAGTGAGAAGGCACTAGCGGGAACTGAGCAGTTCTTC. As protein: CAISEKALAGTEQFF.